Below are 20 T cell receptor beta chains sequenced from a single sample in a study of cytomegalovirus exposure and HLA in healthy donors. The repertoire was sequenced with immunoSEQ multiplex PCR; TCRdb's copy has only in-frame clones and lacks some. The sample holds over 80,000 clones, 75% to 90% seen once. Sample: PBMCs. Source of these receptors: a man between 18 and 29 years old in good health and CMV-seropositive.

The chain combines TRBV27 with TRBJ2-3; D is undetermined. V lost 7 bases to trimming and J lost 6 bases, with 8 bases between them. In germline, CDR1 is MNHEY, CDR2 SMNVEV (reference sequence). The CDR3 contains 11 residues. This chain's CDR3 is CASTLADTQYF. DNA of the CDR3: TGTGCCAGCACCCTCGCGGATACGCAGTATTTT.

V is TRBV28 and J is TRBJ1-1; possible D gene TRBD1, 5 bases. Trimming left V 6 bases short and J 0 bases short, with 11 bases between. The CDR3 loop spans 14 amino acids. Germline V lookup: CDR1 MDHEN, CDR2 SYDVKM. The CDR3 region is CASSRTHMNTEAFF. In nucleotides, the CDR3 is TGTGCCAGCAGCAGGACACACATGAACACTGAAGCTTTCTTT.

The chain recombines TRBV19 with TRBJ1-2; 7 nucleotides match TRBD1. The germline V gene has CDR1 LNHDA and CDR2 SQIVND (reference sequence). The CDR3 totals 16 residues. The V gene end was trimmed by 5 bases and the J gene end by 2 bases; junction bases not matched to a gene: 11. The CDR3, as DNA: TGTGCCAGTAGTCTCCGAATAGGGGGCAGCAACTATGGCTACACCTTC. Its protein product is CASSLRIGGSNYGYTF.

The rearrangement uses TRBV7-8 and TRBJ2-7, with TRBD2 matching 13 bases. Germline V lookup: CDR1 SGHVS, CDR2 FQNEAQ. The CDR3 runs 16 residues. The V gene end was trimmed by 5 bases and the J gene end by 6 bases; junction bases not matched to a gene: 10. CDR3 in amino acids: CASSRGLAGELLEQYV. The CDR3 DNA reads TGTGCCAGCAGCCGAGGACTAGCGGGAGAACTCCTCGAGCAGTACGTC.

The J gene is TRBJ1-2, the V gene TRBV30; tentatively, D is TRBD1 (5 bases). V was trimmed by 5 bases and J by 5 bases, leaving 15 bases between them. CDR1 GTSNPN and CDR2 SVGIG come from the germline V gene (reference sequence). The CDR3 consists of 13 residues. CDR3 region: CAWGDSGFYGYTF. The CDR3 nucleotides are TGTGCCTGGGGGGACTCAGGGTTTTATGGCTACACCTTC.

This clone has more than one count but fewer than ten. The chain employs TRBV7-7 and TRBJ1-4; perhaps TRBD1 as D (6 bases). CDR1 and CDR2 from the germline V gene are SSHAT and FNYEAQ (reference sequence). V shed 5 bases and J shed 2 bases, with 9 bases lying between them. CDR3 size: 14 residues. CDR3 protein: CASSKGVTNEKLFF. In nucleotides, the CDR3 is TGTGCCAGCAGCAAGGGGGTGACTAATGAAAAACTGTTTTTT.

The chain joins TRBV13 to TRBJ2-1; no clear D gene. Germline values: CDR1 PRHDT, CDR2 FYEKMQ (reference sequence). This CDR3 has 15 amino acids. The germline V and J ends were trimmed by 1 base and 0 bases, with 7 bases remaining between them. The CDR3 spells CASSLVTGSYNEQFF. CDR3 bases: TGTGCCAGCAGCTTAGTTACGGGCTCCTACAATGAGCAGTTCTTC.

The chain uses TRBV4-1 and TRBJ1-3; D remains unclear. Per germline, CDR1 MGHRA and CDR2 YSYEKL. The ends were cut back, 4 bases at V and 2 bases at J, with 6 bases in the middle. This CDR3 is built from 13 residues. CDR3 sequence reads: CASSRPAGNTIYF. The CDR3 DNA reads as TGCGCCAGCAGCCGGCCAGCTGGAAACACCATATATTTT.

The chain employs TRBV19 and TRBJ2-3, with TRBD2 matching over 10 bases. Germline loops: CDR1 LNHDA, CDR2 SQIVND (reference sequence). J gave up 2 bases and V 5 bases, and 7 bases lay outside the gene matches. The CDR3 is 16 amino acids. The CDR3 loop is CASSASGRHITDTQYF. The CDR3, as DNA: TGTGCCAGTAGTGCTAGCGGGAGACATATCACAGATACGCAGTATTTT.

The chain uses TRBV18 and TRBJ1-3; 12 bases map to TRBD1. Losses at the gene ends were 3 bases for V and 2 bases for J; bases not matched to a gene: 2. This CDR3 is 16 amino acids long. CDR1 and CDR2 (germline): KGHSH, LQKENI. The CDR3 DNA is TGTGCCAGCTCACCCGGGACAGGGGGCCCTGGAAACACCATATATTTT. Translated: CASSPGTGGPGNTIYF.

The chain uses TRBV5-1 and TRBJ1-3, with TRBD1 as a possible D gene (6 bases). Germline V gene sequence: CDR1 SGHRS, CDR2 YFSETQ. CDR3 length equals 16 residues. The V end lost 4 bases, the J end lost 2 bases, and 16 bases lay between the germline ends. CDR3 bases: TGCGCCAGCAGCCTCTCTGGGCCAGGGGCTGGAAACACCATATATTTT. This translates into CASSLSGPGAGNTIYF.

The gene calls are TRBV18 and TRBJ1-1; TRBD1 matches 8 bases. Germline CDR1 KGHSH, CDR2 LQKENI. After removal of 5 bases from V and 7 bases from J, the junction contained 9 bases not matched to a gene. The CDR3 loop spans 14 amino acids. The chain's CDR3 is CASSSRDRPGEAFF. Here the CDR3 DNA reads TGTGCCAGCTCAAGTCGGGACAGGCCGGGTGAAGCTTTCTTT.

The rearrangement links TRBV28 to TRBJ2-1; 8 positions match TRBD2. CDR3 length: 18 residues. The trim removed 6 bases at V and 0 bases at J, leaving 13 bases unmatched. Germline loops: CDR1 MDHEN, CDR2 SYDVKM. CDR3 bases: TGTGCCAGCAGCTCACTTCCATCTAGCGGGCCCTCCTACAATGAGCAGTTCTTC. Encoded protein: CASSSLPSSGPSYNEQFF.

The rearrangement links TRBV4-1 to TRBJ1-4; D possibly corresponds to TRBD1 (6 bases). Germline values: CDR1 MGHRA, CDR2 YSYEKL. This CDR3 region has 16 residues. Between the trimmed V and J ends, which lost 4 bases and 0 bases, there was a span of 12 bases. CDR3 protein: CASSLRQAATNEKLFF. The CDR3 coding sequence is TGCGCCAGCAGCCTCCGACAGGCAGCAACTAATGAAAAACTGTTTTTT.

The chain couples TRBV10-1 to TRBJ2-5; no clear D. CDR3 size: 13 residues. V gave up 4 bases and J gave up 4 bases, with 10 bases separating them. Germline CDR1 WNHNN, CDR2 SYGVQD (reference sequence). The CDR3 sequence is CASSGTFSETQYF. CDR3 nucleotides: TGCGCCAGCAGTGGCACTTTTTCAGAGACCCAGTACTTC.

The count of this clone is one. The rearrangement links TRBV6-1 to TRBJ2-3; TRBD2 matches at 9 bases. This CDR3 is 16 amino acids long. Germline V gene sequence: CDR1 MNHNS, CDR2 SASEGT. Unmatched junction bases numbered 5, after V lost 1 base and J lost 3 bases. The CDR3 DNA reads TGTGCCAGCAGTGAAGTAGCGGGAGTCGGAACAGATACGCAGTATTTT. Amino acid sequence: CASSEVAGVGTDTQYF.

V gene TRBV28 combines with J gene TRBJ2-1, with a tentative D call TRBD2 (6 bases). The CDR3 consists of 14 residues. V lost 7 bases and J lost 7, with 17 bases in between. Germline lookup yields CDR1 MDHEN and CDR2 SYDVKM. The CDR3 bases are TGTGCCAGCAATGGGGAGGCGGAGGGGAATGAGCAGTTCTTC. Translated: CASNGEAEGNEQFF.

This sequence joins TRBV1 and TRBJ2-1; TRBD2 reflects the table's D call only, with no check against the DNA. TRBV1 constitutes a pseudogene. This CDR3 is built from 18 residues. The CDR3 DNA reads TGCACCAGCAGCCAAGCCCGGCGGAGCGGGAGGGCCAGGAATGAGCAGTTCTTC. Translated, it gives CTSSQARRSGRARNEQFF.

The chain recombines TRBV27 with TRBJ2-5; TRBD1 agrees at 7 bases. V dropped 5 bases and J dropped 5; count of bases not matched to a gene: 5. Germline CDR1 MNHEY, CDR2 SMNVEV (reference sequence). This CDR3 contains 13 residues. The CDR3 DNA sequence: TGTGCCAGCAGTAACCGACAGGGTGAGACCCAGTACTTC. Its protein product is CASSNRQGETQYF.

This chain connects TRBV28 to TRBJ2-3; a possible D gene is TRBD1 (5 bases). The CDR3 covers 15 residues. Between the trimmed V and J ends, which lost 3 bases and 1 base, there was a span of 11 bases. Germline V gives CDR1 MDHEN, CDR2 SYDVKM. Here the CDR3 reads CASSFRVGGTDTQYF. The CDR3 DNA is TGTGCCAGCAGTTTCAGGGTCGGAGGCACAGATACGCAGTATTTT.